These T cell receptor beta chains were read from a single sample in a study of blood T cells in healthy people across ages. From the 5' RACE reads, TCRdb called clonotypes with MiXCR, one entry per CDR3 protein. In the table there are about 930,000 distinct CDR3 sequences, under 35% of which are singletons. The data also belong to a second study, concerning T cells of mothers and their children.

Sequenced input: blood. The source of these receptors is a woman aged 40-49 years in good health. The CDR3 runs from the conserved cysteine through the conserved F or W. The D gene is left open where the match is weak. Rows may omit the clone size; those that give it use once, few, many or a size class.

TRBV5-1	TRBJ2-3	TRBD2	-	TGCGCCAGCGGTACTAGCGGGGGTAGCACAGATACGCAGTATTTT	CASGTSGGSTDTQYF
TRBV12-3/TRBV12-4	TRBJ2-5	TRBD1	-	TGTGCCAGCAGTTCCGGACAGGGGGTGAAAGAGACCCAGTACTTC	CASSSGQGVKETQYF
TRBV10-3	TRBJ2-7	-	-	TGTGCCATATGGACGGGCAGGGCGGGTTACGAGCAGTACTTC	CAIWTGRAGYEQYF
TRBV20-1	TRBJ2-1	TRBD2	-	TGCAGTGCTAGAGATCCTCAGCGGGGAGTTACCAATGAGCAGTTCTTC	CSARDPQRGVTNEQFF
TRBV13	TRBJ2-7	-	-	TGTGCCAGCAGCTTAGAGGACGGGGTTGCTGATTACGAGCAGTACTTC	CASSLEDGVADYEQYF
TRBV20-1	TRBJ1-5	TRBD1	-	TGCAGTGCTTTGAAGGACAGGGCGTCCGGTCAGCCCCAGCATTTT	CSALKDRASGQPQHF
TRBV20-1	TRBJ2-5	-	-	TGCAGTGCTAGAGATCTCGTGACAGGACTTGTAGAGACCCAGTACTTC	CSARDLVTGLVETQYF
TRBV20-1	TRBJ1-5	-	many	TGCAGTGTATCGGCCAGGGGTCGAAATCAGCCCCAGCATTTT	CSVSARGRNQPQHF
TRBV2	TRBJ2-7	TRBD1	many	TGTGCCAGCAGATCGGACAGGGGGTACGAGCAGTACTTC	CASRSDRGYEQYF
TRBV6-2/TRBV6-3	TRBJ2-7	TRBD1	-	TGTGCCAGCAGCCCCGGGACAGGGGTTCGTGGCTCCTACGAGCAGTACTTC	CASSPGTGVRGSYEQYF